This is a list of T cell receptor beta chains from one sample in a study of radiation and T cells in renal cell carcinoma. Generated by immunoSEQ multiplex PCR, the TCRdb table keeps only in-frame clones and is missing some. The sample consists of about 130,000 clones, around 85% of them appearing once. Sample: blood, taken from a patient whose treatment included radiotherapy and nephrectomy. These receptors were collected from a man aged 45-65 years with renal cell carcinoma. CDR3s include the opening cysteine and the closing phenylalanine or tryptophan. A D gene is named only where the DNA matches it firmly. Where a row states a size, it is once, few, many or the class of an expanded clone; other rows omit it.

>-|TRBJ1-1|TRBV10-2|TRBD1
CASSDQTGGYTEAFF
TGCGCCAGCAGTGACCAGACAGGGGGGTACACTGAAGCTTTCTTT
>-|TRBJ1-2|TRBV30|-
CAWMSGIYGYTF
TGTGCCTGGATGAGTGGGATCTATGGCTACACCTTC
>-|TRBJ1-5|TRBV6-6|TRBD1
CASRPGQSFQPQHF
TGTGCCAGCAGACCGGGACAGTCGTTTCAGCCCCAGCATTTT
>-|TRBJ2-2|TRBV6-5|-
CASSPSADTGELFF
TGTGCCAGCAGTCCCTCGGCCGATACCGGGGAGCTGTTTTTT
>-|TRBJ2-2|TRBV5-4|-
CASSLDREGELFF
TGTGCCAGCAGCTTGGACAGGGAGGGGGAGCTGTTTTTT
>-|TRBJ2-3|TRBV30|TRBD2
CAWSTGLAGGSTDTQYF
TGTGCCTGGAGTACGGGACTAGCGGGGGGGAGCACAGATACGCAGTATTTT
>-|TRBJ2-4|TRBV5-1|-
CASSTRTGIGNIQYF
TGCGCCAGCAGCACACGAACAGGGATAGGGAACATTCAGTACTTC
>-|TRBJ1-1|TRBV6-5|-
CASSDPRVGEAFF
TGTGCCAGCAGTGACCCCCGGGTGGGTGAAGCTTTCTTT
>-|TRBJ2-1|TRBV7-2|TRBD2
CASSLGLASYNEQFF
TGTGCCAGCAGCTTAGGACTAGCGTCCTACAATGAGCAGTTCTTC
>-|TRBJ2-1|TRBV7-3|-
CASSFYVGYNEQFF
TGTGCCAGCAGCTTTTACGTGGGGTACAATGAGCAGTTCTTC
>once|TRBJ1-2|TRBV7-9|TRBD1
CASSPLTGNYGYTF
TGTGCCAGCAGCCCCCTGACAGGGAACTATGGCTACACCTTC
>-|TRBJ1-2|TRBV7-9|-
CASSTIGTQIRGYTF
TGTGCCAGCAGCACTATCGGGACGCAGATACGCGGCTACACCTTC
>few|TRBJ2-3|TRBV19|-
CASSPSADTQYF
TGTGCCAGTTCACCCTCGGCAGATACGCAGTATTTT
>few|TRBJ2-7|TRBV5-1|-
CASSLAPGLGYEQYF
TGCGCCAGCAGCTTGGCGCCAGGGTTGGGCTACGAGCAGTACTTC
>-|TRBJ1-6|TRBV11-1|-
CASSDRGNNSPLHF
TGTGCCAGCAGCGATAGGGGTAATAATTCACCCCTCCACTTT
>-|TRBJ1-3|TRBV4-2|TRBD1
CASSPGTGPGNTIYF
TGTGCCAGCAGCCCGGGGACAGGGCCGGGAAACACCATATATTTT
>once|TRBJ2-1|TRBV9|-
CASSAGTTLARQFF
TGTGCCAGCAGCGCAGGGACCACCCTCGCTCGGCAGTTCTTC
>-|TRBJ1-5|TRBV5-1|-
CASSLSGDQPQHF
TGCGCCAGCAGCTTGTCGGGGGATCAGCCCCAGCATTTT
>many|TRBJ2-7|TRBV28|-
CASSSTWVYKSTGDEQYF
TGTGCCAGCAGCTCGACTTGGGTTTATAAGAGCACCGGGGACGAGCAGTACTTC
>-|TRBJ2-7|TRBV18|-
CASSPGRSLYEQYF
TGTGCCAGCTCACCAGGCCGGAGTCTCTACGAGCAGTACTTC
>once|TRBJ2-2|TRBV6-5|-
CASRTMTSTGELFF
TGTGCCAGCAGAACCATGACGAGCACCGGGGAGCTGTTTTTT
>-|TRBJ2-7|TRBV7-2|-
CASSAPSGMEQYF
TGTGCCAGCAGCGCTCCATCAGGGATGGAGCAGTACTTC
>-|TRBJ2-7|TRBV6-1|-
CASSEQGSREQYF
TGTGCCAGCAGCGAACAGGGTTCCCGCGAGCAGTACTTC
>few|TRBJ2-3|TRBV6-1|-
CASTRDPGEGDTQYF
TGTGCCAGCACTAGGGACCCAGGGGAGGGAGATACGCAGTATTTT
>-|TRBJ1-5|TRBV19|TRBD1
CAAAGTGGHQPQHF
TGTGCCGCGGCCGGGACAGGGGGCCACCAGCCCCAGCATTTT
>-|TRBJ1-5|TRBV2|-
CASRLNTGQPQHF
TGTGCCAGCAGATTAAACACGGGGCAGCCCCAGCATTTT
>-|TRBJ2-7|TRBV6-6|TRBD2
CASSYGRESQEQYF
TGTGCCAGCAGTTACGGGCGGGAGTCACAAGAGCAGTACTTC
>-|TRBJ2-7|TRBV18|TRBD1
CASSPPDRDPYEQYF
TGTGCCAGCTCACCACCAGACAGGGACCCCTACGAGCAGTACTTC
>-|TRBJ2-1|TRBV4-1|TRBD2
CASSQKRTGGPYNEQFF
TGCGCCAGCAGCCAAAAAAGGACGGGAGGGCCCTACAATGAGCAGTTCTTC
>-|TRBJ2-7|TRBV5-1|TRBD2
CASSRMGLAGGPRYEQYF
TGCGCCAGCAGCCGCATGGGACTAGCGGGGGGCCCTAGGTACGAGCAGTACTTC
>-|TRBJ2-2|TRBV29-1|-
CSVDGVTTGELFF
TGCAGCGTTGACGGGGTAACCACCGGGGAGCTGTTTTTT
>once|TRBJ1-3|TRBV5-1|-
CASSLETGNTIYF
TGCGCCAGCAGCTTGGAGACAGGAAACACCATATATTTT
>-|TRBJ1-2|TRBV29-1|-
CSVDSGFDYGYTF
TGCAGCGTTGACTCAGGTTTCGACTATGGCTACACCTTC
>few|TRBJ2-7|TRBV6-5|-
CASSLGPGYEQYF
TGTGCCAGCAGCCTAGGACCGGGCTACGAGCAGTACTTC
>few|TRBJ1-6|TRBV4-3|-
CASSQDPQGSYNSPLHF
TGCGCCAGCAGCCAAGATCCCCAGGGCTCCTATAATTCACCCCTCCACTTT
>-|TRBJ1-3|TRBV7-8|-
CASSLRAGNTIYF
TGTGCCAGCAGCTTAAGGGCCGGAAACACCATATATTTT
>-|TRBJ2-3|TRBV5-1|-
CASSFSTDTQYF
TGCGCCAGCAGCTTTAGCACAGATACGCAGTATTTT
>-|TRBJ1-3|TRBV2|-
CASSYTAGNTIYF
TGTGCCAGCAGCTACACCGCTGGAAACACCATATATTTT